Presented here are 7 T cell receptor beta chains from one specimen sequenced in a study of CXCR3-negative and CXCR3-positive naive CD8 T cells. Researchers prepared the TRB cDNA libraries using 5' RACE with UMI labels. Each CDR3 protein gets one entry in TCRdb, which reprocessed the 5' RACE reads and gives no DNA. Its table lists over 70,000 distinct CDR3 sequences. The sequencing input was naive CXCR3- CD8+ T cells from blood. The subset is: CD45RO-CCR7+CD27+CD95- naive CD8+ T cells lacking CXCR3 (TNR3-). The source of these receptors is a human donor in good health. Some clones in this sample may be carry-over from other donors' samples.

The chain joins TRBV5-8 to TRBJ2-1; TCRdb's assignment of TRBD1 cannot be checked, as there is no DNA. The CDR3 extends over 13 amino acids. The germline V gene has CDR1 SGHTS and CDR2 YDEGEE. The CDR3: CASSSGLGTEQFF.

V and J are TRBV6-5 and TRBJ2-7. CDR1 and CDR2 (germline): MNHEY, SVGAGI. The CDR3 length is 16 residues. CDR3: CASSPSWGGGSYEQYF.

The chain is built from TRBV28 and TRBJ1-1. The CDR3 extends over 14 amino acids. CDR1 MDHEN and CDR2 SYDVKM come from the germline V gene. CDR3 loop: CASSLGRGRTEAFF.

J is TRBJ2-2 and V is TRBV29-1; no DNA is available, so the TRBD1 call from TCRdb remains unchecked. The CDR3 totals 13 residues. Germline V CDR1 and CDR2: SQVTM, ANQGSEA. The chain's CDR3 is CSVATGATGELFF.

V is TRBV6-1 and J is TRBJ2-7; TCRdb reports TRBD1, a call that lacks DNA to check it against. Germline CDR1 and CDR2: MNHNS and SASEGT. The CDR3 loop spans 15 amino acids. CDR3 region: CASSISGTRIDEQYF.

The chain combines TRBV10-2 with TRBJ1-1. Germline V CDR1 and CDR2: WSHSY, SAAADI. The CDR3 is made up of 13 amino acids. CDR3: CASREYMNTEAFF.

CDR3 protein: CASSQVGQGLAEAFF. This rearrangement joins TRBV4-1 to TRBJ1-1; TCRdb picks TRBD1, but there is no DNA to check that call. The CDR3 extends over 15 amino acids. In germline, CDR1 is MGHRA, CDR2 YSYEKL.